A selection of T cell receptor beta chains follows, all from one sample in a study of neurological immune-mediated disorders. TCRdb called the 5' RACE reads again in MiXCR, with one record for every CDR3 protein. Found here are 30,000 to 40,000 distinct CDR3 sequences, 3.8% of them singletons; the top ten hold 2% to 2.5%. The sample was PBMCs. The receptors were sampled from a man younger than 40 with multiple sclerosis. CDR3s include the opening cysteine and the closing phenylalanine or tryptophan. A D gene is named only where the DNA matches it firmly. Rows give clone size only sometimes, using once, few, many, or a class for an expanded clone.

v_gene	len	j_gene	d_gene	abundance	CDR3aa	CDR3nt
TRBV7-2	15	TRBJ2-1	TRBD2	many	CASSRIGTRDNEQFF	TGTGCCAGCAGCCGAATCGGGACTAGGGACAATGAGCAGTTCTTC
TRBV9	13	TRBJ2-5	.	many	CASSVDTQETQYF	TGTGCCAGCAGCGTAGACACCCAAGAGACCCAGTACTTC
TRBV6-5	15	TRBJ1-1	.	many	CASSYSLKQDTEAFF	TGTGCCAGCAGTTACTCATTGAAACAGGACACTGAAGCTTTCTTT
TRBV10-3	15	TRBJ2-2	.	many	CAISDWTENTGELFF	TGTGCCATCAGTGATTGGACCGAGAACACCGGGGAGCTGTTTTTT
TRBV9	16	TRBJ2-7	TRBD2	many	CASSTPLAGGPSEQYF	TGTGCCAGCAGCACACCACTAGCGGGGGGGCCCAGCGAGCAGTACTTC
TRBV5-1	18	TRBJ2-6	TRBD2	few	CASSLLQGLGAGANVLTF	TGCGCCAGCAGCTTGCTTCAAGGACTAGGGGCTGGGGCCAACGTCCTGACTTTC
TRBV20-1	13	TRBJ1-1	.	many	CSAYTSPGAEAFF	TGCAGTGCTTACACTTCCCCGGGCGCTGAAGCTTTCTTT
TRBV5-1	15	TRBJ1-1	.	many	CASSLGWGLNTEAFF	TGCGCCAGCAGCTTGGGTTGGGGGTTGAACACTGAAGCTTTCTTT
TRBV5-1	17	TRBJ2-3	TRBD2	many	CASSSGTSGLRADTQYF	TGCGCCAGCAGCTCCGGGACTAGCGGATTGAGGGCAGATACGCAGTATTTT
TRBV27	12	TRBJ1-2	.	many	CASSSGGYGYTF	TGTGCCAGCAGTTCCGGCGGCTATGGCTACACCTTC
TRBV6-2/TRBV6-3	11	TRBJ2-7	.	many	CASSYGRDQYF	TGTGCCAGCAGTTACGGGCGGGACCAGTACTTC
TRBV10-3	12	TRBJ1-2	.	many	CAISEGGYGYTF	TGTGCCATCAGTGAGGGAGGGTACGGCTACACCTTC
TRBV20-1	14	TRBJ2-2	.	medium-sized	CSARDTQGAGELFF	TGCAGTGCTAGAGATACGCAGGGTGCCGGGGAGCTGTTTTTT
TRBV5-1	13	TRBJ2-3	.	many	CASSWPGTDTQYF	TGCGCCAGCAGTTGGCCGGGTACAGATACGCAGTATTTT
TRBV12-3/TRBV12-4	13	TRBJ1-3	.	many	CASSRDLGNTIYF	TGTGCCAGCAGTCGGGATCTTGGAAACACCATATATTTT
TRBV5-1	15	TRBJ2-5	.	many	CASRETGSNQETQYF	TGCGCCAGCAGAGAGACAGGTTCGAACCAAGAGACCCAGTACTTC
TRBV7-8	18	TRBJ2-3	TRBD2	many	CASRTSGGGPRVPDTQYF	TGTGCCAGCCGGACTAGTGGCGGGGGACCCCGGGTCCCAGATACGCAGTATTTT
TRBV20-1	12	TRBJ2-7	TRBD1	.	CSVGTGFYEQYF	TGCAGTGTCGGGACAGGGTTCTACGAGCAGTACTTC